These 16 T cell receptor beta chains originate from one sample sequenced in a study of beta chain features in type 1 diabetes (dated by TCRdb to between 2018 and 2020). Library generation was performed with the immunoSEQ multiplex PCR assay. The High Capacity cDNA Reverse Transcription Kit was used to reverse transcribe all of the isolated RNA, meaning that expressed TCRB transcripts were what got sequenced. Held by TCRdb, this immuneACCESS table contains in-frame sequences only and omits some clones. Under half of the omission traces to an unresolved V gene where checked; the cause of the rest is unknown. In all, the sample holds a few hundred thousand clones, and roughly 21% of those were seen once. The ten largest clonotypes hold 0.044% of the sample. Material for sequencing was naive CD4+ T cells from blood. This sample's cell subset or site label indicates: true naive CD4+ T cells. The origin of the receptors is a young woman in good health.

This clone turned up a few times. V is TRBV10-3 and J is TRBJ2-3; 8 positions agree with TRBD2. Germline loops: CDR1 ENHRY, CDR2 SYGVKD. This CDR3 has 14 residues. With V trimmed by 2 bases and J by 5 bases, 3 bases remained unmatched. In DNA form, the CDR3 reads TGTGCCATCAGTGAGGGACTAGCCGTAGATACGCAGTATTTT. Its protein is CAISEGLAVDTQYF.

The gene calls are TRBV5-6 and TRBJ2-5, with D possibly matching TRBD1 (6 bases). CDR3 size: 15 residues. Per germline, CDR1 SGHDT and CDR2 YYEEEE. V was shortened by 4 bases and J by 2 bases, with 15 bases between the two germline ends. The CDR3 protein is CASSELDRVQETQYF. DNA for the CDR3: TGTGCCAGCAGCGAACTGGACAGAGTACAAGAGACCCAGTACTTC.

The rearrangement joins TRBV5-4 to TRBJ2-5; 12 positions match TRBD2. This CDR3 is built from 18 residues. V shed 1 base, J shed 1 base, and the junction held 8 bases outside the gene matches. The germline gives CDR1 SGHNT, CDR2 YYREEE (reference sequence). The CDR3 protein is CASSLLRLAGESQETQYF. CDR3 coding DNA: TGTGCCAGCAGCTTGCTTAGACTAGCGGGAGAATCCCAAGAGACCCAGTACTTC.

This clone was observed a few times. The CDR3 loop is CASSTSTSGGNNEQFF. Written as DNA, the CDR3 is TGCGCCAGCAGCACCTCGACTAGCGGGGGTAACAATGAGCAGTTCTTC. The chain employs TRBV5-1 and TRBJ2-1, with 12 bases fitting TRBD2. CDR1 SGHRS and CDR2 YFSETQ come from the germline V gene. The CDR3 is 16 amino acids. Trimming removed 4 bases from V and 5 bases from J; junction bases left unmatched: 7.

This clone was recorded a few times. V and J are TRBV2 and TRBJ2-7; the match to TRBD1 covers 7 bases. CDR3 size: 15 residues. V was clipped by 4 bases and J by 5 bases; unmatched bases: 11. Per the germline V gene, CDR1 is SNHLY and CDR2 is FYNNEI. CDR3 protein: CASSGRWDSLHEQYF. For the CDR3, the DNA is TGTGCCAGCAGTGGTCGTTGGGACAGCCTACACGAGCAGTACTTC.

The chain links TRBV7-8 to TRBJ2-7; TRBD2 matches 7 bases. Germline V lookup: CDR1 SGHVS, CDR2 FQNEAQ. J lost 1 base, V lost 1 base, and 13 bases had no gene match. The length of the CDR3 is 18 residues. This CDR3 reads CASSLVSGRAGGSYEQYF. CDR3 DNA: TGTGCCAGCAGCTTAGTCTCGGGGAGGGCAGGAGGGTCCTACGAGCAGTACTTC.

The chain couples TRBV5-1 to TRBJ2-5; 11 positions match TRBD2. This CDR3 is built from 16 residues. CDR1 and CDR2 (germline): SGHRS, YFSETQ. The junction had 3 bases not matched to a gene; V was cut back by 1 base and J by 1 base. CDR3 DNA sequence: TGCGCCAGCAGCTTGTTTACTAGCGGGGGCCAAGAGACCCAGTACTTC. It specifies CASSLFTSGGQETQYF.

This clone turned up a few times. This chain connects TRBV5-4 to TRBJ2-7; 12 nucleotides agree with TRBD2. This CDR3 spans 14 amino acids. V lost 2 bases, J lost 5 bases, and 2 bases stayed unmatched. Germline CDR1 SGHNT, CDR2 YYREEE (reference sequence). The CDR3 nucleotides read TGTGCCAGCAGCTTTGGGACTAGCGGGCACGAGCAGTACTTC. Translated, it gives CASSFGTSGHEQYF.

The CDR3 coding sequence is TGTGCCAGCAGCCCCGGACTAGCGGGGGCACGCGTCACAGATACGCAGTATTTT. Protein: CASSPGLAGARVTDTQYF. The chain couples TRBV7-2 to TRBJ2-3, with TRBD2 identical over 13 bases. The ends lost 5 bases at V and 2 bases at J; junction bases unmatched: 10. Germline lookup yields CDR1 SGHTA and CDR2 FQGNSA. This CDR3 is built from 18 residues.

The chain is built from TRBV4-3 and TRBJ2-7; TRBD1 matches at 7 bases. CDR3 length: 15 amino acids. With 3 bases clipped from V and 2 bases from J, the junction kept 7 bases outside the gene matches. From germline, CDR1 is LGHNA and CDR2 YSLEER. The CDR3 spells CASSHNRQGPYEQYF. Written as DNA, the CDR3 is TGCGCCAGCAGCCACAACCGACAGGGACCCTACGAGCAGTACTTC.

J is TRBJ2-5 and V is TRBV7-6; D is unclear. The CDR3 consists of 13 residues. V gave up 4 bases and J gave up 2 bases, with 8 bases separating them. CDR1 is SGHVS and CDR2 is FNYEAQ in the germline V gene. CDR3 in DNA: TGTGCCAGCAGCTCGAGCTTACAAGAGACCCAGTACTTC. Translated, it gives CASSSSLQETQYF.

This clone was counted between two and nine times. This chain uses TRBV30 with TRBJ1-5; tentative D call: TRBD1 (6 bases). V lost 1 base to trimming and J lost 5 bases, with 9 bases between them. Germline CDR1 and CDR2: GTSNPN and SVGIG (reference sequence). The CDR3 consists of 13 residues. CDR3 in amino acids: CAWSGTDDQPQHF. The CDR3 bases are TGTGCCTGGAGTGGGACAGATGATCAGCCCCAGCATTTT.

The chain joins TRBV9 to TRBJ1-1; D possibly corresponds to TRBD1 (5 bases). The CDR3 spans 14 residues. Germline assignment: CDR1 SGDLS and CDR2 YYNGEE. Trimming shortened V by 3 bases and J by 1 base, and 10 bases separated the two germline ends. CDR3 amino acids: CASSEQVSNTEAFF. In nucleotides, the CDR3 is TGTGCCAGCAGCGAACAGGTTTCGAACACTGAAGCTTTCTTT.

CDR3 loop: CASSSWTGMNTEAFF. The CDR3 DNA sequence: TGTGCCAGCAGCTCGTGGACAGGGATGAACACTGAAGCTTTCTTT. V gene TRBV7-2 combines with J gene TRBJ1-1, with 8 bases fitting TRBD1. Germline V gives CDR1 SGHTA, CDR2 FQGNSA. With 4 bases clipped from V and 0 bases from J, the junction kept 4 bases outside the gene matches. There are 15 residues in the CDR3.

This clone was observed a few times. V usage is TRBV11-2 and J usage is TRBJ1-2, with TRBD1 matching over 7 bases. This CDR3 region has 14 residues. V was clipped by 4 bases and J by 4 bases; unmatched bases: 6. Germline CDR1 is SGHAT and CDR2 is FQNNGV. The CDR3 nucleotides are TGTGCCAGCAGCTCCCTGGACAGGCCCTATGGCTACACCTTC. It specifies CASSSLDRPYGYTF.

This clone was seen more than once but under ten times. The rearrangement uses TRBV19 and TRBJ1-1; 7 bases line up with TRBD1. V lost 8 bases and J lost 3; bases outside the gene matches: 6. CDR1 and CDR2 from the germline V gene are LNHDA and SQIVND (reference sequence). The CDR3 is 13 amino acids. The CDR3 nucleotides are TGTGCCAGTGGTTCAGGGGGTTACACTGAAGCTTTCTTT. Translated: CASGSGGYTEAFF.